Listed below are T cell receptor beta chains from one sample, sequenced in a study of T cells in localized non-small cell lung cancer. Clones were read by immunoSEQ multiplex PCR, and TCRdb kept only the in-frame ones, dropping some. The table lists around 1,000 clones, around a third of them singletons. This material consisted of normal lung tissue next to the tumor, taken before any cancer treatment. The receptors stem from an older female donor with stage I lung adenocarcinoma. CDR3s include the opening cysteine and the closing phenylalanine or tryptophan. Fields, in order: CDR3 protein, CDR3 DNA, clone size, V gene, D gene, J gene. A D gene is named only where the DNA matches it firmly. A row's size may be missing; if present it is once, few, many or a size class.

CDR3 protein: CASSSRGLGGEQYF
CDR3 DNA: TGTGCCAGCAGTTCAAGAGGACTAGGAGGCGAGCAGTACTTC
clone size: .
V gene: TRBV9
D gene: TRBD2
J gene: TRBJ2-7

CDR3 protein: CASREGSSGYTF
CDR3 DNA: TGTGCCAGCAGGGAGGGGTCCTCTGGCTACACCTTC
clone size: few
V gene: TRBV9
D gene: .
J gene: TRBJ1-2

CDR3 protein: CASSPSERREQYF
CDR3 DNA: TGTGCCAGCTCACCATCGGAAAGGCGCGAGCAGTACTTC
clone size: .
V gene: TRBV18
D gene: .
J gene: TRBJ2-7

CDR3 protein: CASSIDLRLYNEQFF
CDR3 DNA: TGTGCCAGTAGTATAGATCTTCGCCTTTACAATGAGCAGTTCTTC
clone size: .
V gene: TRBV19
D gene: .
J gene: TRBJ2-1

CDR3 protein: CASSVGRGWWQTSNQPQHF
CDR3 DNA: TGTGCCAGCAGCGTAGGACGAGGGTGGTGGCAGACCAGCAATCAGCCCCAGCATTTT
clone size: .
V gene: TRBV9
D gene: .
J gene: TRBJ1-5

CDR3 protein: CATSRVGGINYGYTF
CDR3 DNA: TGTGCCACCAGCAGAGTTGGGGGGATTAACTATGGCTACACCTTC
clone size: .
V gene: TRBV15
D gene: .
J gene: TRBJ1-2

CDR3 protein: CASSQRGGASEAFF
CDR3 DNA: TGTGCCAGCAGCCAGAGAGGGGGCGCGTCTGAAGCTTTCTTT
clone size: medium-sized
V gene: TRBV7-1
D gene: TRBD1
J gene: TRBJ1-1

CDR3 protein: CASTLGGTNYGYTF
CDR3 DNA: TGTGCCAGTACCCTCGGAGGGACTAACTATGGCTACACCTTC
clone size: .
V gene: TRBV19
D gene: .
J gene: TRBJ1-2

CDR3 protein: CASSENWGTEAFF
CDR3 DNA: TGTGCCAGCAGCGAGAATTGGGGTACTGAAGCTTTCTTT
clone size: .
V gene: TRBV2
D gene: .
J gene: TRBJ1-1

CDR3 protein: CASSEGGRDEQYF
CDR3 DNA: TGCGCCAGCAGTGAAGGGGGAAGGGACGAGCAGTACTTC
clone size: .
V gene: TRBV10-2
D gene: .
J gene: TRBJ2-7

CDR3 protein: CASSIKWDTEAFF
CDR3 DNA: TGCGCCAGCAGTATTAAATGGGACACTGAAGCTTTCTTT
clone size: once
V gene: TRBV10-2
D gene: .
J gene: TRBJ1-1

CDR3 protein: CASSQPLGGNTIYF
CDR3 DNA: TGTGCCAGCAGCCAACCCCTGGGCGGAAACACCATATATTTT
clone size: .
V gene: TRBV14
D gene: .
J gene: TRBJ1-3

CDR3 protein: CASSAHRGSNTEAFF
CDR3 DNA: TGTGCCAGCAGTGCCCACAGGGGATCGAACACTGAAGCTTTCTTT
clone size: .
V gene: TRBV25-1
D gene: TRBD1
J gene: TRBJ1-1

CDR3 protein: CASSPLGVGSPLHF
CDR3 DNA: TGTGCCAGTAGTCCCCTCGGGGTCGGTTCACCCCTCCACTTT
clone size: .
V gene: TRBV19
D gene: .
J gene: TRBJ1-6

CDR3 protein: CSVERGDKANYGYTF
CDR3 DNA: TGCAGCGTTGAGAGGGGGGACAAAGCTAACTATGGCTACACCTTC
clone size: .
V gene: TRBV29-1
D gene: .
J gene: TRBJ1-2

CDR3 protein: CAWSVRDRVREAFF
CDR3 DNA: TGTGCCTGGAGTGTACGGGACAGGGTCCGTGAAGCTTTCTTT
clone size: .
V gene: TRBV30
D gene: TRBD1
J gene: TRBJ1-1

CDR3 protein: CASSFTDSTDTQYF
CDR3 DNA: TGTGCCAGCAGCTTCACAGATAGCACAGATACGCAGTATTTT
clone size: .
V gene: TRBV11-1
D gene: .
J gene: TRBJ2-3

CDR3 protein: CASSEARWETLNTEAFF
CDR3 DNA: TGTGCCAGCAGTGAAGCGCGGTGGGAAACTCTGAACACTGAAGCTTTCTTT
clone size: .
V gene: TRBV6-1
D gene: .
J gene: TRBJ1-1

CDR3 protein: CASTRGLAAYNEQFF
CDR3 DNA: TGTGCCAGCACCAGGGGACTAGCGGCCTACAATGAGCAGTTCTTC
clone size: .
V gene: TRBV2
D gene: TRBD2
J gene: TRBJ2-1

CDR3 protein: CASSVSGEDTQYF
CDR3 DNA: TGTGCCAGTAGTGTTAGCGGGGAGGATACGCAGTATTTT
clone size: .
V gene: TRBV19
D gene: TRBD2
J gene: TRBJ2-3

CDR3 protein: CASSFGASGGASQETQYF
CDR3 DNA: TGTGCCAGCAGCTTTGGGGCTAGCGGGGGGGCCTCCCAAGAGACCCAGTACTTC
clone size: few
V gene: TRBV11-3
D gene: TRBD2
J gene: TRBJ2-5

CDR3 protein: CASSVRSTSGSNEQFF
CDR3 DNA: TGTGCCAGCAGTGTGAGATCGACTAGCGGGAGTAATGAGCAGTTCTTC
clone size: .
V gene: TRBV6-8
D gene: TRBD2
J gene: TRBJ2-1

CDR3 protein: CASSIGEGVRGYTF
CDR3 DNA: TGTGCCAGTAGTATAGGGGAGGGAGTGCGGGGCTACACCTTC
clone size: .
V gene: TRBV19
D gene: .
J gene: TRBJ1-2

CDR3 protein: CASILRNTPAGTEAFF
CDR3 DNA: TGTGCCAGCATTCTACGGAATACTCCTGCCGGCACTGAAGCTTTCTTT
clone size: large
V gene: TRBV6-8
D gene: .
J gene: TRBJ1-1

CDR3 protein: CATGSGGADTQYF
CDR3 DNA: TGTGCTACTGGAAGTGGGGGGGCGGATACGCAGTATTTT
clone size: .
V gene: TRBV12-5
D gene: .
J gene: TRBJ2-3